This T cell receptor beta chain was obtained from a study of beta chain features in type 1 diabetes. Each population that was sorted was more than 95% pure. General study results and limits: PCR may have favored shorter templates equally in patients and controls. Shortening that was moderate but significant affected the TCRB CDR3s of Type 1 diabetes patients in all four CD4+ subsets.

Turning to this clone: The antigen remains undetermined.

The germline CDR1 and CDR2 sequences are SGHRS and YFSETQ. With 2 bases clipped from V and 0 bases from J, the junction kept 7 bases outside the gene matches. This CDR3 contains 17 residues. All of the isolated RNA was reverse transcribed, so expressed TCRB transcripts were sequenced. The data were produced by immunoSEQ multiplex PCR, yet TCRdb's version contains in-frame clones alone and is incomplete. The profile shows under 250,000 clones, around 26% of them singletons. This receptor was obtained from a man younger than 40 in good health. The sequenced material came from central memory CD4+ T cells from blood. The J gene is TRBJ2-2, the V gene TRBV5-1; the match to TRBD1 covers 7 bases. The CDR3 reads CASSLALGTANTGELFF. The CDR3 DNA follows: TGCGCCAGCAGCTTAGCATTGGGGACAGCGAACACCGGGGAGCTGTTTTTT.